The rows below give T cell receptor beta chains drawn from one sample of a study of CD8+CD57+ T cells in acquired aplastic anemia. TCRdb redid the calling of the reads with MiXCR, one entry per CDR3 protein. The table includes 150,000 or so distinct CDR3 sequences, about 50% detected once. The sample was sorted CD4+, CD8+, or CD8+CD57+ T cells (not recorded which) from PBMCs. The receptors were sampled from a human donor with aplastic anemia. The CDR3 runs from the conserved cysteine through the conserved F or W. Each record gives: clone size, V gene, J gene, D gene, CDR3 protein, CDR3 DNA. A D gene is named only where the DNA matches it firmly. Clone size appears in some rows only: once, few, many, or a class for an expanded clone.

abundance: -
v_gene: TRBV24-1
j_gene: TRBJ1-5
d_gene: -
CDR3aa: CATSEAGYQPQHF
CDR3nt: TGTGCCACCAGTGAGGCAGGGTATCAGCCCCAGCATTTT

abundance: -
v_gene: TRBV7-3
j_gene: TRBJ2-1
d_gene: TRBD2
CDR3aa: CASSWGLAGGQHEQFF
CDR3nt: TGTGCCAGCAGCTGGGGACTAGCGGGGGGGCAGCATGAGCAGTTCTTC

abundance: -
v_gene: TRBV2
j_gene: TRBJ2-7
d_gene: TRBD1
CDR3aa: CASSVNRGFNEQYF
CDR3nt: TGTGCCAGCAGTGTAAACAGGGGCTTCAACGAGCAGTACTTC

abundance: few
v_gene: TRBV7-8
j_gene: TRBJ2-2
d_gene: -
CDR3aa: CASSLVVSGELFF
CDR3nt: TGTGCCAGCAGCTTAGTTGTGAGCGGGGAGCTGTTTTTT

abundance: once
v_gene: TRBV20-1
j_gene: TRBJ2-6
d_gene: -
CDR3aa: CSARVLTF
CDR3nt: TGCAGTGCTAGAGTCCTGACTTTC

abundance: -
v_gene: TRBV7-4
j_gene: TRBJ2-7
d_gene: TRBD1
CDR3aa: CASSRQGSPPYEQYF
CDR3nt: TGTGCCAGCAGTCGACAGGGATCCCCACCTTACGAGCAGTACTTC

abundance: many
v_gene: TRBV4-2
j_gene: TRBJ2-7
d_gene: -
CDR3aa: CASSQGPDYEQYF
CDR3nt: TGTGCCAGCAGCCAAGGGCCTGACTACGAGCAGTACTTC

abundance: -
v_gene: TRBV15
j_gene: TRBJ2-3
d_gene: -
CDR3aa: CATSRVSHTDTQYF
CDR3nt: TGTGCCACCAGCAGAGTCTCCCACACAGATACGCAGTATTTT

abundance: many
v_gene: TRBV19
j_gene: TRBJ2-3
d_gene: -
CDR3aa: CASSIDGGFTDTQYF
CDR3nt: TGTGCCAGTAGTATAGATGGGGGGTTCACAGATACGCAGTATTTT

abundance: many
v_gene: TRBV6-2/TRBV6-3
j_gene: TRBJ2-7
d_gene: TRBD2
CDR3aa: CASSYSKLAGDYEQYF
CDR3nt: TGTGCCAGCAGTTACTCGAAGTTAGCGGGGGACTACGAGCAGTACTTC

abundance: -
v_gene: TRBV7-8
j_gene: TRBJ1-1
d_gene: -
CDR3aa: CASSSAEGTHTEAFF
CDR3nt: TGTGCCAGCAGCTCCGCGGAGGGGACTCACACTGAAGCTTTCTTT

abundance: many
v_gene: TRBV20-1
j_gene: TRBJ1-6
d_gene: -
CDR3aa: CSARVSQDNSPLHF
CDR3nt: TGCAGTGCTAGAGTATCACAGGACAATTCACCCCTCCACTTT

abundance: many
v_gene: TRBV4-1
j_gene: TRBJ2-1
d_gene: TRBD2
CDR3aa: CASSQGTGTSDNEQFF
CDR3nt: TGCGCCAGCAGCCAAGGAACCGGGACTAGCGACAATGAGCAGTTCTTC

abundance: -
v_gene: TRBV20-1
j_gene: TRBJ2-3
d_gene: TRBD2
CDR3aa: CSAGLREGPDTQYF
CDR3nt: TGCAGTGCCGGCCTGCGGGAGGGCCCAGATACGCAGTATTTT

abundance: many
v_gene: TRBV27
j_gene: TRBJ1-1
d_gene: -
CDR3aa: CASSGQSDTEAFF
CDR3nt: TGTGCCAGCTCGGGACAATCGGACACTGAAGCTTTCTTT

abundance: few
v_gene: TRBV10-3
j_gene: TRBJ1-5
d_gene: -
CDR3aa: CAISAGDQPQHF
CDR3nt: TGTGCCATCAGTGCGGGGGATCAGCCCCAGCATTTT

abundance: many
v_gene: TRBV4-3
j_gene: TRBJ2-3
d_gene: TRBD2
CDR3aa: CASSQEVQRGIDTQYF
CDR3nt: TGCGCCAGCAGCCAAGAGGTCCAGCGGGGGATCGATACGCAGTATTTT